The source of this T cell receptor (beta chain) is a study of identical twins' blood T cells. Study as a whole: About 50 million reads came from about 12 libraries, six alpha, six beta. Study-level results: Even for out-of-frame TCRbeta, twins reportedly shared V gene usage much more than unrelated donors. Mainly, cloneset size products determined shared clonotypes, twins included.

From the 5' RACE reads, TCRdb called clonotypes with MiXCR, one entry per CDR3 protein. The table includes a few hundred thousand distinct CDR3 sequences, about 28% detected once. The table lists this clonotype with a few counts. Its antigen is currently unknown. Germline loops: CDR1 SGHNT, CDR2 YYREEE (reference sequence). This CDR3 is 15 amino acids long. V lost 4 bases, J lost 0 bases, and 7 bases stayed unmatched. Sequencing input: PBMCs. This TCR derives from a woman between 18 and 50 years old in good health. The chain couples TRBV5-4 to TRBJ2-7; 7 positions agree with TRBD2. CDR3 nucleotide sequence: TGTGCCAGCAGCCTCGAGGGAGGGTTCTCCTACGAGCAGTACTTC. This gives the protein CASSLEGGFSYEQYF. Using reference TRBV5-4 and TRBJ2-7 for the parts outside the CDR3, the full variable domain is ETGVTQSPTHLIKTRGQQVTLRCSSQSGHNTVSWYQQALGQGPQFIFQYYREEENGRGNFPPRFSGLQFPNYSSELNVNALELDDSALYLCASSLEGGFSYEQYFGPGTRLTVT.